The sample holds a few counts of the clone carrying this T cell receptor beta chain. Its antigen is undetermined. This sample was taken from a study of cytomegalovirus exposure and HLA in healthy donors. General study points: Exclusion as indistinguishable affected some V segments, including TRBV6-2 and TRBV6-3. TCR beta V segments were, for the most part, productive about 87% or about 30% of the time in an earlier analysis. As a later analysis showed, a missense DCLRE1C variant was linked to trimming of TCR beta V- and J-genes.

Per the germline V gene, CDR1 is GTSNPN and CDR2 is SVGIG (reference sequence). CDR3 length: 15 residues. With V trimmed by 2 bases and J by 7 bases, 10 bases remained unmatched. Researchers ran the PCR with 60 Vbeta and 13 Jbeta primers. Authors' methods: The count from a later analysis was about 80 million unique TCR beta chains, about 9.9 million of them shared. Clones were sequenced by immunoSEQ multiplex PCR, and TCRdb holds only the in-frame ones, with some missing. V and J calls and clone size are copied from that table; D and trimming were computed from the DNA. The sample includes about 130,000 clones, about 82% seen only once; the top ten take approximately 1.2%.

V and J are TRBV30 and TRBJ1-5, with TRBD1 matching over 8 bases. The TCR was taken from a boy aged 5-17 years in good health and CMV-seronegative. The source material was PBMCs. The DNA of the CDR3 is TGTGCCTGGAGTCCCTCGGGCAGGGGGCGCCAGCCCCAGCATTTT. Its protein product is CAWSPSGRGRQPQHF.